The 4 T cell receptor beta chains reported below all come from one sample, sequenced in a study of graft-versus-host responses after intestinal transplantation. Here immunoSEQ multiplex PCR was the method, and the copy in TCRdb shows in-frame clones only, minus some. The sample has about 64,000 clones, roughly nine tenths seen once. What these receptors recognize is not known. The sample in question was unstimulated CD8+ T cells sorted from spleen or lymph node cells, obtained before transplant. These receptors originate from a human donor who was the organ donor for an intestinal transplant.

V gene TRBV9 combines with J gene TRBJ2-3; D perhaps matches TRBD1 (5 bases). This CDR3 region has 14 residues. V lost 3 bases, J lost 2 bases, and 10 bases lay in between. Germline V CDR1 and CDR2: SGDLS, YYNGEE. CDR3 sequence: CASSEGDPTDTQYF. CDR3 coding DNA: TGTGCCAGCAGCGAAGGGGATCCCACAGATACGCAGTATTTT.

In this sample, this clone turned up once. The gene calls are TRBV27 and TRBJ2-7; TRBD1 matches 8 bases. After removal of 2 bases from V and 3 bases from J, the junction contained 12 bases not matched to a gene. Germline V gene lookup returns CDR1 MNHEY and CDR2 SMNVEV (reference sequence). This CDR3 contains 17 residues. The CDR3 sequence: CASSLAPWTGRLYEQYF. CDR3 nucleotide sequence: TGTGCCAGCAGTTTAGCCCCTTGGACAGGGAGGCTCTACGAGCAGTACTTC.

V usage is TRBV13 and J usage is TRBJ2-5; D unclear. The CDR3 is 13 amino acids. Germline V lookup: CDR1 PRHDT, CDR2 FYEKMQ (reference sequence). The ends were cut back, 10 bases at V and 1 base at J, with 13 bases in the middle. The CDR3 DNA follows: TGTGCCATAACGAGGTTGTCCCAAGAGACCCAGTACTTC. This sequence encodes CAITRLSQETQYF.

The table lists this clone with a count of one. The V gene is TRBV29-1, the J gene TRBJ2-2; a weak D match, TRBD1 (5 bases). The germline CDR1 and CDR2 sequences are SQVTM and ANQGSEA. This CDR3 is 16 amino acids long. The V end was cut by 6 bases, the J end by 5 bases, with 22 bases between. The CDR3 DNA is TGCAGCGTCGGTCAGCGAAGGGTCGCAGGGACCGGGGAGCTGTTTTTT. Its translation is CSVGQRRVAGTGELFF.